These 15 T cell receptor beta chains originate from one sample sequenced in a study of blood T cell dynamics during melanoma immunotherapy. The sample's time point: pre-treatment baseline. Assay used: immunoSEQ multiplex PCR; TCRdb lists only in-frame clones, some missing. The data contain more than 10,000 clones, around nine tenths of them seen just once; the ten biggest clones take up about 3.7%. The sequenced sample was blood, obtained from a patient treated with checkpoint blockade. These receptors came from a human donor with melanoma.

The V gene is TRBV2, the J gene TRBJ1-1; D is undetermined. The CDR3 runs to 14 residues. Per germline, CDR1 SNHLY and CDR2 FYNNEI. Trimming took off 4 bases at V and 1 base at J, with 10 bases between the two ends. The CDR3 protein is CASSATSRNTEAFF. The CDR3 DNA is TGTGCCAGCAGTGCGACATCTAGGAACACTGAAGCTTTCTTT.

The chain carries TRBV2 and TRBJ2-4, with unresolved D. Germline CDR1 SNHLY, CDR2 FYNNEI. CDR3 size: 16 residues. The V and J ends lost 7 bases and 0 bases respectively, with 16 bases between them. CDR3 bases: TGTGCCAGCACCGACGGTGCCCTCGCAGCCAAAAACATTCAGTACTTC. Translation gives CASTDGALAAKNIQYF. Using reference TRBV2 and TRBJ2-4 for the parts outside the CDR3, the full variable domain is EPEVTQTPSHQVTQMGQEVILRCVPISNHLYFYWYRQILGQKVEFLVSFYNNEISEKSEIFDDQFSVERPDGSNFTLKIRSTKLEDSAMYFCASTDGALAAKNIQYFGAGTRLSVL.

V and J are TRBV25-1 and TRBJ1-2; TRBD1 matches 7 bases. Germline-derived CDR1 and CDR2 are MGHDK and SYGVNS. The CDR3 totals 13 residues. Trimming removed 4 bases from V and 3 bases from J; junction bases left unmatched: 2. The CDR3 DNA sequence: TGTGCCAGCAGTGGTGGACAGGACTATGGCTACACCTTC. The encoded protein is CASSGGQDYGYTF.

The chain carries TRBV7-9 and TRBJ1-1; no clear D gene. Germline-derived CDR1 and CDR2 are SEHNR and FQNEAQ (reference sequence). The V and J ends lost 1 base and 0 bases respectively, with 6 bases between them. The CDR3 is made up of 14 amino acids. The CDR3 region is CASSLGALNTEAFF. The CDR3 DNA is TGTGCCAGCAGCTTAGGAGCTTTGAACACTGAAGCTTTCTTT.

CDR3 residues: CASSFGTDFSYEQYF. CDR3 sequence (DNA): TGTGCCAGCAGTTTCGGGACAGATTTTTCCTACGAGCAGTACTTC. The chain uses TRBV28 and TRBJ2-7, with 7 bases lining up with TRBD1. Germline CDR1 reads MDHEN; CDR2 reads SYDVKM. The V segment lost 3 bases and the J segment 1 base; nucleotides outside the gene matches: 6. This CDR3 spans 15 amino acids.

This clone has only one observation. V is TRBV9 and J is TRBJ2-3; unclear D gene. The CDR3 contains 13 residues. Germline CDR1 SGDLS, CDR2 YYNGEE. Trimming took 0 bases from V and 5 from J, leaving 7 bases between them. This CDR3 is CASSVAILDTQYF. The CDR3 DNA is TGTGCCAGCAGCGTAGCCATTTTAGATACGCAGTATTTT.

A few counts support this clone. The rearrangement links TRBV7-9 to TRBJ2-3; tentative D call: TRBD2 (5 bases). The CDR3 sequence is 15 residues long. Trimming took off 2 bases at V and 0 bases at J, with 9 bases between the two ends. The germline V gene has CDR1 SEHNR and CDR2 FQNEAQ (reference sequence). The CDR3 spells CASSLTRGSTDTQYF. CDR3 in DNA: TGTGCCAGCAGCTTAACCCGGGGAAGCACAGATACGCAGTATTTT.

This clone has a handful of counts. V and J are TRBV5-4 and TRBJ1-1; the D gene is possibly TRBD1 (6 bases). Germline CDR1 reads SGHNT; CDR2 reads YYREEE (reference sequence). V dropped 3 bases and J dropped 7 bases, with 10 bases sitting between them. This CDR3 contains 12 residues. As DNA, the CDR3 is TGTGCCAGCAGCTGGAACAGGGTTGAAGCTTTCTTT. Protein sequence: CASSWNRVEAFF. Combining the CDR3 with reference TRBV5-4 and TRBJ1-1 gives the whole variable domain ETGVTQSPTHLIKTRGQQVTLRCSSQSGHNTVSWYQQALGQGPQFIFQYYREEENGRGNFPPRFSGLQFPNYSSELNVNALELDDSALYLCASSWNRVEAFFGQGTRLTVV.

CDR3 DNA: TGTGCCAGCAGCTCCCCCCGGACTAGCGGAGACAATGAGCAGTTCTTC. Translating it yields CASSSPRTSGDNEQFF. V gene TRBV12-1 combines with J gene TRBJ2-1; the table's TRBD2 call for D was not verified on the DNA. TRBV12-1 is a recognized pseudogene. This CDR3 contains 16 residues.

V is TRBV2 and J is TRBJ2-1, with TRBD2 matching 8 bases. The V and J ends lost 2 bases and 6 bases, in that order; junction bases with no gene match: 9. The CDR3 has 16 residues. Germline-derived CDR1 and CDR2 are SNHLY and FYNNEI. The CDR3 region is CASSENGRERSNEQFF. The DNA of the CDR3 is TGTGCCAGCAGTGAAAACGGGAGGGAAAGGTCCAATGAGCAGTTCTTC.

CDR3 in amino acids: CASSPGGGQPQHF. The CDR3 DNA follows: TGTGCCAGCAGTCCCGGGGGCGGTCAGCCCCAGCATTTT. The J gene is TRBJ1-5, the V gene TRBV6-6, with a weak D call TRBD1 (6 bases). The CDR3 runs 13 residues. The V gene's germline CDR1 is MNHNY and CDR2 SVGAGI (reference sequence). Deletions cut 5 bases from V and 6 bases from J, with 11 bases between.

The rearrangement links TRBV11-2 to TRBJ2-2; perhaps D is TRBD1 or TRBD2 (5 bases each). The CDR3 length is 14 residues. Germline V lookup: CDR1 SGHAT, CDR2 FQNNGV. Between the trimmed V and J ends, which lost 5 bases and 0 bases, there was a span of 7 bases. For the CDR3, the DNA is TGTGCCAGCAGCCAGGGACCGAACACCGGGGAGCTGTTTTTT. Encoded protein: CASSQGPNTGELFF.

DNA for the CDR3: TGTGCCAGTAGTATAAGCAACAGGGGGAACACTGAAGCTTTCTTT. It encodes CASSISNRGNTEAFF. The J gene is TRBJ1-1, the V gene TRBV19; 7 bases are shared with TRBD1. The V segment lost 2 bases and the J segment 1 base; nucleotides outside the gene matches: 4. Looked up from germline, CDR1 is LNHDA and CDR2 is SQIVND (reference sequence). CDR3 size: 15 residues.

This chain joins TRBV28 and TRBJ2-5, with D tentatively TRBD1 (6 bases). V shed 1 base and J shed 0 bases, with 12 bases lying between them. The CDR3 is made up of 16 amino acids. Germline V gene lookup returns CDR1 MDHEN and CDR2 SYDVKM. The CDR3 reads CASSLSSDSYQETQYF. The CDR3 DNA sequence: TGTGCCAGCAGTTTATCCTCGGACAGCTACCAAGAGACCCAGTACTTC.

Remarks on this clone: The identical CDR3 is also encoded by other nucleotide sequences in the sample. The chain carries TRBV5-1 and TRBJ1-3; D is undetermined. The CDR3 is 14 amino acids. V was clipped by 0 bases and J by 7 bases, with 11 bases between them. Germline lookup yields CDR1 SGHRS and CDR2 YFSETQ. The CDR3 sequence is CASSLAGYGNTIYF. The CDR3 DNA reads TGCGCCAGCAGCTTGGCGGGGTATGGGAACACCATATATTTT.